This TCR beta chain was profiled in a study of T cell repertoires in cytomegalovirus infection. The overall study: CMV epitopes that were recently identified and HLA-C-restricted were used alongside well-studied HLA-B-restricted ones.

From the reads, TCRdb called clonotypes with MiXCR, one entry per CDR3 protein. The sample carries approximately 990,000 distinct CDR3 sequences, roughly 31% recorded once. The length of the CDR3 is 17 residues. Germline assignment: CDR1 MNHEY and CDR2 SMNVEV (reference sequence). V shed 1 base and J shed 0 bases, with 15 bases lying between them. General study results and limits: Pooled public TCR beta family frequency picked out CMV carriers with the relevant HLA.

This clonotype was seen at least ten times. Its antigen remains unidentified. The chain is built from TRBV27 and TRBJ1-2; no firm D call. This clonotype originated in a human donor in good health (CMV status not recorded). Some clones in this sample may be carry-over from other donors' samples. The sample in question was cultured CD8+ T cells from PBMCs, obtained from culture after CMV antigen stimulation. DNA for the CDR3: TGTGCCAGCAGTTTATTTCCTCCCGAAGCCTCTAACTATGGCTACACCTTC. Protein: CASSLFPPEASNYGYTF.